A selection of T cell receptor beta chains follows, all from one sample in a study of CD8 T cells in Susac syndrome. TCRdb reprocessed the immunoSEQ multiplex PCR reads via MiXCR and lists one record per CDR3 protein. The sample records about 120,000 distinct CDR3 sequences, 90% to 95% being singletons. Source material: CD8+ T cells from PBMCs. The receptors derive from a human donor with Susac syndrome. CDR3s include the opening cysteine and the closing phenylalanine or tryptophan. The order of the fields is J gene, D gene, V gene, clone size, CDR3 protein, CDR3 DNA. D genes are given only for firm matches. Clone size is shown for a subset of rows, as once, few, many or a class of expanded clone.

TRBJ2-6,-,TRBV4-1,-,CASSHPREAGANVLTF,TGCGCCAGCAGCCACCCTAGGGAGGCTGGGGCCAACGTCCTGACTTTC
TRBJ2-1,TRBD2,TRBV18,once,CASSPLGRGGDEQFF,TGTGCCAGCTCACCACTCGGGAGGGGCGGCGATGAGCAGTTCTTC
TRBJ2-5,-,TRBV2,-,CASSDPGGETQYF,TGTGCCAGCAGTGACCCAGGGGGGGAGACCCAGTACTTC
TRBJ2-7,-,TRBV27,-,CASTQGRGNYEQYF,TGTGCCAGCACCCAGGGTAGAGGGAACTACGAGCAGTACTTC
TRBJ1-6,-,TRBV9,-,CASSLTGNNSPLHF,TGTGCCAGCAGCTTGACGGGTAATAATTCACCCCTCCACTTT
TRBJ1-3,-,TRBV27,-,CASSSLGAGNTIYF,TGTGCCAGCAGTTCCCTGGGGGCTGGAAACACCATATATTTT
TRBJ1-1,-,TRBV3-1,-,CASSQEPHSEVNTEAFF,TGTGCCAGCAGCCAAGAGCCCCATAGCGAGGTTAACACTGAAGCTTTCTTT
TRBJ2-7,-,TRBV9,-,CASSVGGASNEQYF,TGTGCCAGCAGCGTAGGAGGGGCGTCGAACGAGCAGTACTTC
TRBJ1-2,-,TRBV7-9,-,CASSLGGTSEGYTF,TGTGCCAGCAGCCTTGGAGGTACCTCTGAAGGCTACACCTTC
TRBJ1-2,-,TRBV4-3,-,CASSQDLAGLYGYTF,TGCGCCAGCAGCCAAGATCTAGCGGGGCTATATGGCTACACCTTC
TRBJ2-7,TRBD2,TRBV20-1,-,CSARPGTSASYEQYF,TGCAGTGCTAGACCAGGGACTAGCGCATCCTACGAGCAGTACTTC
TRBJ1-5,-,TRBV15,once,CATSGRANQPQHF,TGTGCCACCAGCGGCAGGGCAAATCAGCCCCAGCATTTT
TRBJ2-1,TRBD2,TRBV4-1,-,CASSHLSGGKNNEQFF,TGCGCCAGCAGCCACCTTAGCGGGGGAAAAAACAATGAGCAGTTCTTC
TRBJ2-1,-,TRBV19,-,CASSRLAGNEQFF,TGTGCCAGTAGTAGGCTAGCAGGGAATGAGCAGTTCTTC
TRBJ1-4,-,TRBV4-2,-,CASSQGERAYEKLFF,TGTGCCAGCAGCCAAGGGGAAAGGGCTTATGAAAAACTGTTTTTT
TRBJ1-4,-,TRBV15,-,CATSSGLTSNEKLFF,TGTGCCACCAGCAGTGGCCTAACATCTAATGAAAAACTGTTTTTT
TRBJ2-7,TRBD2,TRBV27,-,CASSWTSGGYEQYF,TGTGCCAGCAGCTGGACTAGCGGGGGTTACGAGCAGTACTTC
TRBJ2-7,-,TRBV7-8,-,CASLGETSYEQYF,TGTGCCAGCTTGGGGGAGACCAGCTACGAGCAGTACTTC
TRBJ2-1,-,TRBV4-1,-,CASSQVEGNEQFF,TGCGCCAGCAGCCAAGTGGAAGGAAATGAGCAGTTCTTC
TRBJ2-7,-,TRBV29-1,-,CSVENGVNHEQYF,TGCAGCGTTGAAAACGGTGTTAACCACGAGCAGTACTTC
TRBJ1-2,TRBD1,TRBV6-1,once,CASNPGGAEGYTF,TGTGCCAGCAATCCAGGGGGCGCGGAAGGCTACACCTTC
TRBJ2-2,-,TRBV15,-,CATSRVINSLTGELFF,TGTGCCACCAGCAGAGTTATCAACTCCCTTACCGGGGAGCTGTTTTTT
TRBJ1-2,-,TRBV6-5,-,CASSYERNYGYTF,TGTGCCAGCAGTTACGAACGGAACTATGGCTACACCTTC
TRBJ2-1,-,TRBV29-1,-,CSVEVISVEQFF,TGCAGCGTTGAAGTGATTTCTGTCGAGCAGTTCTTC
TRBJ1-1,TRBD1,TRBV9,-,CASSVGRQGVTEAFF,TGTGCCAGCAGCGTAGGTCGGCAGGGGGTGACTGAAGCTTTCTTT
TRBJ1-2,-,TRBV29-1,-,CSVDRRSYGYTF,TGCAGCGTTGACAGGAGGTCTTATGGCTACACCTTC
TRBJ2-1,-,TRBV27,-,CASSLTLSPNEQFF,TGTGCCAGCAGCCTCACCCTGAGCCCCAATGAGCAGTTCTTC
TRBJ2-2,TRBD2,TRBV5-4,-,CASSQAGVGTGELFF,TGTGCCAGCAGCCAAGCGGGGGTGGGCACCGGGGAGCTGTTTTTT
TRBJ1-2,-,TRBV6-5,-,CASSPINRRYGYTF,TGTGCCAGCAGTCCGATTAACCGTCGCTATGGCTACACCTTC
TRBJ1-3,-,TRBV29-1,once,CSVEEGIGNTIYF,TGCAGCGTTGAAGAAGGGATAGGAAACACCATATATTTT
TRBJ1-1,-,TRBV6-1,-,CASSDRAGTEAFF,TGTGCCAGCAGTGACAGGGCCGGCACTGAAGCTTTCTTT
TRBJ2-5,TRBD1,TRBV20-1,-,CSARDRQGWETQYF,TGCAGTGCTAGAGATCGACAGGGTTGGGAGACCCAGTACTTC
TRBJ2-1,TRBD1,TRBV6-2/TRBV6-3,-,CASTGQGPYQFF,TGTGCCAGCACCGGACAGGGACCCTACCAGTTCTTC
TRBJ2-3,TRBD2,TRBV20-1,-,CSAFPLFQAGGPFDTQYF,TGCAGTGCTTTTCCCTTGTTTCAAGCGGGGGGGCCGTTTGATACGCAGTATTTT
TRBJ1-1,TRBD1,TRBV7-8,-,CASSPTGRTEAFF,TGTGCCAGCAGCCCGACAGGGCGGACTGAAGCTTTCTTT
TRBJ1-1,TRBD1,TRBV5-1,-,CASSFPTGAMNTEAFF,TGCGCCAGCAGCTTCCCGACAGGGGCAATGAACACTGAAGCTTTCTTT
TRBJ2-2,TRBD1,TRBV29-1,-,CSVDRENTGELFF,TGCAGCGTCGACAGGGAGAACACCGGGGAGCTGTTTTTT
TRBJ2-3,-,TRBV7-2,-,CASSLDPSGTDTQYF,TGTGCCAGCAGCTTAGACCCTAGCGGCACAGATACGCAGTATTTT
TRBJ2-7,-,TRBV2,-,CAGGVPYEQYF,TGTGCCGGCGGGGTCCCGTACGAGCAGTACTTC
TRBJ2-5,-,TRBV18,few,CASSPGRAETQYF,TGTGCCAGCTCCCCCGGCAGGGCGGAGACCCAGTACTTC
TRBJ2-7,-,TRBV29-1,-,CSVTDTQTYEQYF,TGCAGCGTTACGGACACCCAGACCTACGAGCAGTACTTC